This entry lists 27 T cell receptor beta chains sequenced from one sample in a study of shared clonotypes between healthy human individuals. This table comes from immunoSEQ multiplex PCR, and its TCRdb copy is limited to in-frame clones, with some not included. The sample includes roughly 760,000 clones, roughly 70% of them seen just once. What was sequenced was memory CD4+ T cells sorted from blood. As for subset: CD45RA-negative fraction. The receptor set was obtained from a woman between 25 and 40 years old in good health.

This clone appeared a single time. The chain joins TRBV30 to TRBJ1-1; 11 nucleotides line up with TRBD1. V shed 2 bases, J shed 11 bases, and the junction held 1 base outside the gene matches. Germline CDR1 GTSNPN, CDR2 SVGIG (reference sequence). There are 11 residues in the CDR3. CDR3 sequence reads: CAWSRDRGAFF. The DNA of the CDR3 is TGTGCCTGGAGTAGGGACAGGGGGGCTTTCTTT.

There are a few counts of this clone. This sequence joins TRBV7-3 and TRBJ2-1, with 11 bases lining up with TRBD2. Trimming cost V 2 bases and J 6 bases; bases outside gene matches: 6. CDR1 is SGHTA and CDR2 is FQGTGA in the germline V gene. This CDR3 comprises 16 residues. The CDR3 sequence is CASSLVAGGRLNEQFF. CDR3 sequence (DNA): TGTGCCAGCAGCTTAGTAGCGGGAGGGCGTCTCAATGAGCAGTTCTTC.

This sequence joins TRBV2 and TRBJ2-3; D gene ambiguous. The CDR3 has 11 amino acids. Deletions cut 6 bases from V and 10 bases from J, with 11 bases between. Germline values: CDR1 SNHLY, CDR2 FYNNEI. This CDR3 is CASRELDPQYF. The CDR3 DNA sequence: TGTGCCAGCAGGGAGCTTGACCCGCAGTATTTT.

This clone has just one count. The chain links TRBV29-1 to TRBJ1-1, with a tentative D call TRBD1 (6 bases). The CDR3 length is 11 residues. Trimming pared 8 bases from V and 11 bases from J, leaving 18 bases between. CDR1 SQVTM and CDR2 ANQGSEA come from the germline V gene. The CDR3 nucleotides read TGCAGCACCGGATACAGGGCTCCGGCTTTCTTT. It specifies CSTGYRAPAFF.

This clone was picked up a small number of times. The rearrangement joins TRBV19 to TRBJ1-1; TRBD1 is a possible D gene (5 bases). Trimming pared 4 bases from V and 1 base from J, leaving 10 bases between. Germline CDR1 reads LNHDA; CDR2 reads SQIVND (reference sequence). The CDR3 length is 14 residues. CDR3 nucleotide sequence: TGTGCCAGTAGTACCCGGGACGGGAACACTGAAGCTTTCTTT. This translates into CASSTRDGNTEAFF.

This chain connects TRBV2 to TRBJ1-5; the match to TRBD1 covers 9 bases. The germline CDR1 and CDR2 sequences are SNHLY and FYNNEI. CDR3 length: 13 residues. The junction had 2 bases not matched to a gene; V was cut back by 6 bases and J by 5 bases. DNA for the CDR3: TGTGCCAGCAGAGGGACAGGGCATCAGCCCCAGCATTTT. Its translation: CASRGTGHQPQHF.

The chain couples TRBV14 to TRBJ2-7; TRBD1 matches 8 bases. The CDR3 spans 14 residues. V gave up 4 bases and J gave up 2 bases; unmatched junction bases: 4. Germline lookup yields CDR1 SGHDN and CDR2 FVKESK. The CDR3 DNA reads as TGTGCCAGCAGCCTTGGACAGGGACCCTACGAGCAGTACTTC. Translated: CASSLGQGPYEQYF.

V is TRBV28 and J is TRBJ1-2; D not certain. The CDR3 covers 12 residues. Germline V gives CDR1 MDHEN, CDR2 SYDVKM. Trimming took 6 bases from V and 5 from J, leaving 10 bases between them. This CDR3 is CASRREVYGYTF. CDR3 nucleotide sequence: TGTGCCAGCAGGCGGGAGGTTTATGGCTACACCTTC.

This clone is labeled medium-sized (0.01 to 0.1%). The chain uses TRBV10-1 and TRBJ1-2; 8 bases map to TRBD1. Trimming took 6 bases from V and 2 from J; bases not matched to a gene: 2. Germline V lookup: CDR1 WNHNN, CDR2 SYGVQD (reference sequence). CDR3 length: 13 residues. The CDR3 spells CASSRDRNYGYTF. CDR3 bases: TGCGCCAGCAGCCGGGACAGGAACTATGGCTACACCTTC.

V and J are TRBV28 and TRBJ1-5; TRBD1 might be the D (6 bases). Germline-derived CDR1 and CDR2 are MDHEN and SYDVKM. Trimming shortened V by 0 bases and J by 1 base, and 16 bases separated the two germline ends. The CDR3 contains 18 residues. The CDR3 region has the DNA TGTGCCAGCAGTTTATGGGACAGCACTCAGGGGAGCAATCAGCCCCAGCATTTT. This encodes CASSLWDSTQGSNQPQHF. Drawing the rest from reference TRBV28 and TRBJ1-5, the complete variable domain is DVKVTQSSRYLVKRTGEKVFLECVQDMDHENMFWYRQDPGLGLRLIYFSYDVKMKEKGDIPEGYSVSREKKERFSLILESASTNQTSMYLCASSLWDSTQGSNQPQHFGDGTRLSIL.

This clone was observed a few times. V gene TRBV7-3 combines with J gene TRBJ1-4; 7 bases are shared with TRBD1. V trimming: 4 bases; J trimming: 8 bases; junction bases outside the gene matches: 4. The CDR3 spans 13 residues. Germline-derived CDR1 and CDR2 are SGHTA and FQGTGA. The CDR3 loop is CASSSTGLEKLFF. The CDR3 DNA is TGTGCCAGCAGCTCGACAGGGCTCGAAAAACTGTTTTTT.

The V gene is TRBV5-1, the J gene TRBJ2-3, with 8 bases aligning to TRBD2. Trimming removed 0 bases from V and 7 bases from J; junction bases left unmatched: 7. CDR3 length: 15 residues. CDR1 is SGHRS, CDR2 YFSETQ, per germline. The CDR3 coding sequence is TGCGCCAGCAGCTTGGGAGCGGGAGCAGCCAATACGCAGTATTTT. As protein: CASSLGAGAANTQYF.

The chain couples TRBV7-2 to TRBJ2-7, with D perhaps matching TRBD2 (5 bases). The CDR3 covers 12 residues. CDR1 is SGHTA and CDR2 is FQGNSA in the germline V gene. The V gene lost 3 bases and the J gene lost 7 bases, with 10 bases spanning the gap. The CDR3, as DNA: TGTGCCAGCAGCTTCACCGAGGGAGAGCAGTACTTC. This translates into CASSFTEGEQYF.

This chain connects TRBV27 to TRBJ1-1, with 11 bases that match TRBD1. The germline CDR1 and CDR2 sequences are MNHEY and SMNVEV (reference sequence). With 5 bases clipped from V and 4 bases from J, the junction kept 9 bases outside the gene matches. The CDR3 spans 16 residues. CDR3 bases: TGTGCCAGCAGTCCGAGGACAGGGGGCCGATCCACTGAAGCTTTCTTT. Its translation is CASSPRTGGRSTEAFF.

The V call is TRBV7-2, the J call TRBJ2-4; 12 nucleotides align to TRBD2. The CDR3 is 15 amino acids. Germline CDR1 is SGHTA and CDR2 is FQGNSA. The V gene end was trimmed by 7 bases and the J gene end by 0 bases; junction bases not matched to a gene: 1. In DNA, the CDR3 is TGTGCCAGCACACTAGCGGGAGGAGCCAAAAACATTCAGTACTTC. Its translation: CASTLAGGAKNIQYF.

The V gene is TRBV6-1, the J gene TRBJ2-2; D possibly corresponds to TRBD2 (5 bases). CDR1 MNHNS and CDR2 SASEGT come from the germline V gene. V was pared by 1 base and J by 8 bases, with 17 bases between. This CDR3 comprises 16 residues. CDR3 residues: CASSEGTGPWTGELFF. For the CDR3, the DNA is TGTGCCAGCAGTGAAGGGACGGGCCCTTGGACTGGGGAGCTGTTTTTT.

V gene TRBV6-1 combines with J gene TRBJ2-7; D not certain. The CDR3 has 14 amino acids. Germline values: CDR1 MNHNS, CDR2 SASEGT. V shed 4 bases and J shed 0 bases, with 10 bases lying between them. The CDR3 nucleotides read TGTGCCAGCAGTGCGGGTGGTAGCTCCTACGAGCAGTACTTC. Translation gives CASSAGGSSYEQYF.

The DNA for the CDR3 is TGTGCCACCAGCAGAGCGGTGGGATACAATGAGCAGTTCTTC. It translates to CATSRAVGYNEQFF. The chain has TRBV15 and TRBJ2-1, with D uncertain. Germline V lookup: CDR1 LNHNV, CDR2 YYDKDF (reference sequence). This CDR3 is built from 14 residues. Trimming shortened V by 1 base and J by 4 bases, and 8 bases separated the two germline ends.

The V and J genes are TRBV5-4 and TRBJ2-7; 9 bases are a match to TRBD1. CDR1 and CDR2 (germline): SGHNT, YYREEE (reference sequence). This CDR3 contains 15 residues. After removal of 4 bases from V and 0 bases from J, the junction contained 5 bases not matched to a gene. This CDR3 reads CASSPGQGSSYEQYF. The CDR3 DNA is TGTGCCAGCAGCCCCGGACAGGGGAGCTCCTACGAGCAGTACTTC.

The CDR3 nucleotides read TGTGCCAGTAGTCCTCGGGTAGCGGGAATCAATGAGCAGTTCTTC. It encodes CASSPRVAGINEQFF. This chain uses TRBV19 with TRBJ2-1; TRBD2 aligns across 8 bases. Germline loops: CDR1 LNHDA, CDR2 SQIVND (reference sequence). Unmatched junction bases numbered 9, after V lost 5 bases and J lost 6 bases. The CDR3 loop spans 15 amino acids.

The chain couples TRBV2 to TRBJ1-4; TRBD1 is a possible D gene (6 bases). The CDR3 is 15 residues long. V lost 6 bases, J lost 8 bases, and 19 bases lay in between. CDR1 SNHLY and CDR2 FYNNEI come from the germline V gene. For the CDR3, the DNA is TGTGCCAGCAGGGCTTGGGGGGCCCGGGGGGAAAAACTGTTTTTT. It specifies CASRAWGARGEKLFF.

The chain carries TRBV30 and TRBJ2-1; 12 bases are a match to TRBD2. CDR1 is GTSNPN and CDR2 is SVGIG in the germline V gene (reference sequence). V was pared by 7 bases and J by 3 bases, with 1 base of the junction left unmatched. The CDR3 is 13 amino acids. CDR3 loop: CASTSGSYNEQFF. The CDR3 DNA reads as TGTGCCTCGACTAGCGGGAGCTACAATGAGCAGTTCTTC.

This chain links TRBV9 with TRBJ2-3; TRBD2 matches at 9 bases. Germline lookup yields CDR1 SGDLS and CDR2 YYNGEE. J was trimmed by 4 bases and V by 1 base; bases with no gene match: 7. This CDR3 has 16 amino acids. CDR3 loop: CASSVMPGLASDTQYF. CDR3 DNA: TGTGCCAGCAGCGTAATGCCGGGACTAGCATCAGATACGCAGTATTTT.

There are many counts of this clone. The rearrangement links TRBV2 to TRBJ1-5; D not certain. V was cut by 4 bases and J by 4 bases, with 8 bases left in between. CDR3 length equals 13 residues. The germline CDR1 and CDR2 sequences are SNHLY and FYNNEI. CDR3 sequence (DNA): TGTGCCAGCAGTGGGGAACCTAATCAGCCCCAGCATTTT. Protein sequence: CASSGEPNQPQHF.

The chain couples TRBV7-6 to TRBJ2-7; 8 nucleotides agree with TRBD2. The germline gives CDR1 SGHVS, CDR2 FNYEAQ. The CDR3 length is 14 residues. The J segment lost 1 base and the V segment lost 5 bases, leaving 4 bases of the junction unmatched. The CDR3: CASSRGGNSYEQYF. CDR3 DNA: TGTGCCAGCAGCCGGGGGGGAAATTCCTACGAGCAGTACTTC.

The chain couples TRBV6-5 to TRBJ2-5; 7 bases map to TRBD1. The CDR3 contains 15 residues. Germline lookup yields CDR1 MNHEY and CDR2 SVGAGI. The V gene end was trimmed by 4 bases and the J gene end by 5 bases; junction bases not matched to a gene: 10. The CDR3 loop is CASSLLGGWGETQYF. In nucleotides, the CDR3 is TGTGCCAGCAGTTTACTAGGGGGCTGGGGGGAGACCCAGTACTTC.

The chain joins TRBV28 to TRBJ2-1, with a tentative D call TRBD1 (6 bases). The V gene's germline CDR1 is MDHEN and CDR2 SYDVKM. V gave up 5 bases and J gave up 4 bases, with 12 bases separating them. The CDR3 is made up of 14 amino acids. CDR3 nucleotides: TGTGCCAGCAGTCCCCATGACAGGTACAATGAGCAGTTCTTC. Translated: CASSPHDRYNEQFF.